One and the same sample provided the 28 T cell receptor beta chains below, sequenced in a study of patients and donors after allogeneic stem cell transplantation. TCRdb reanalysed the RT-PCR reads using MiXCR and keeps one entry per CDR3 protein. The data show hundreds of thousands of distinct CDR3 sequences, around 15% seen once. Material for sequencing was blood, either unsorted or a sorted T cell fraction (not recorded which). The origin of the receptors is a human donor who was either an allogeneic HSCT recipient or a stem cell or donor lymphocyte infusion donor (not recorded which). It is not recorded whose cells these are; they may come from a transplant donor.

V gene TRBV30 combines with J gene TRBJ1-2; D might be TRBD1 (6 bases). The CDR3 loop spans 11 amino acids. CDR1 and CDR2 from the germline V gene are GTSNPN and SVGIG (reference sequence). Trimming took off 5 bases at V and 8 bases at J, with 12 bases between the two ends. This CDR3 reads CAWAGDRGYTF. CDR3 coding DNA: TGTGCCTGGGCAGGGGATAGGGGCTACACCTTC.

This clonotype was seen more than once but under ten times. The rearrangement uses TRBV4-1 and TRBJ2-2; unclear D gene. Germline lookup yields CDR1 MGHRA and CDR2 YSYEKL. The CDR3 has 12 amino acids. V lost 3 bases, J lost 8 bases, and 7 bases lay in between. CDR3: CASSQTQGELFF. The CDR3 nucleotides read TGCGCCAGCAGCCAGACCCAGGGGGAGCTGTTTTTT.

This clonotype was detected many times. This chain connects TRBV4-1 to TRBJ2-3, with D perhaps TRBD2 (6 bases). The CDR3 extends over 14 amino acids. Germline V gene data show CDR1 as MGHRA and CDR2 as YSYEKL. V dropped 0 bases and J dropped 3 bases, with 7 bases sitting between them. The CDR3 coding sequence is TGCGCCAGCAGCCAAGACGGACTAACAGATACGCAGTATTTT. Its translation is CASSQDGLTDTQYF.

This clonotype was seen more than once but under ten times. CDR3 amino acids: CAWSVRGGHEQYF. CDR3 sequence (DNA): TGTGCCTGGAGTGTACGAGGGGGTCACGAGCAGTACTTC. The chain employs TRBV30 and TRBJ2-7; D possibly corresponds to TRBD1 (6 bases). The CDR3 is 13 residues long. V lost 0 bases to trimming and J lost 5 bases, with 11 bases between them. Germline lookup yields CDR1 GTSNPN and CDR2 SVGIG (reference sequence). The full variable domain, completed using reference TRBV30 and TRBJ2-7, is SQTIHQWPATLVQPVGSPLSLECTVEGTSNPNLYWYRQAAGRGLQLLFYSVGIGQISSEVPQNLSASRPQDRQFILSSKKLLLSDSGFYLCAWSVRGGHEQYFGPGTRLTVT.

The V call is TRBV11-3, the J call TRBJ2-1; 7 bases align to TRBD1. Losses at the gene ends were 5 bases for V and 6 bases for J; bases not matched to a gene: 10. Germline V lookup: CDR1 SGHNT, CDR2 YENEEA. There are 15 residues in the CDR3. As DNA, the CDR3 is TGTGCCAGCAGCCAGGACAGGTTAAGGATCAATGAGCAGTTCTTC. Protein sequence: CASSQDRLRINEQFF.

The table lists this clonotype with a few counts. The V gene is TRBV24-1, the J gene TRBJ2-3, with D perhaps TRBD1 (5 bases). CDR3 length: 14 amino acids. CDR1 and CDR2 from the germline V gene are KGHDR and SFDVKD. With 6 bases removed from V and 4 bases from J, the gap between germline ends came to 13 bases. The CDR3 region is CATSSMGRPDTQYF. The CDR3 nucleotides are TGTGCCACCAGTTCGATGGGGCGCCCAGATACGCAGTATTTT.

This clonotype was detected only a few times. The CDR3 loop reads CASSLKVGTEAFF. The CDR3 nucleotides read TGTGCCAGCAGTTTAAAGGTTGGCACTGAAGCTTTCTTT. The genes are TRBV12-3 or TRBV12-4 and TRBJ1-1; D unresolved. There are 13 residues in the CDR3. Trimming removed 2 bases from V and 4 bases from J, with 8 bases in between.

The rearrangement links TRBV6-1 to TRBJ2-7; either TRBD1 or TRBD2 may fit D (5 bases each). CDR1 MNHNS and CDR2 SASEGT come from the germline V gene. Trimming removed 4 bases from V and 6 bases from J, with 19 bases in between. This CDR3 comprises 15 residues. Written as DNA, the CDR3 is TGTGCCAGCAGTGCCCTACCGGGACGAACGGGCGAGCAGTACTTC. Translation: CASSALPGRTGEQYF.

This clonotype was seen at least ten times. The gene calls are TRBV6-6 and TRBJ1-5; 8 nucleotides match TRBD1. Germline V gene sequence: CDR1 MNHNY, CDR2 SVGAGI (reference sequence). Trimming removed 7 bases from V and 2 bases from J; junction bases left unmatched: 1. The CDR3 totals 13 residues. CDR3 amino acids: CASMGQGNQPQHF. The CDR3 nucleotides read TGTGCCAGCATGGGACAGGGCAATCAGCCCCAGCATTTT.

This clonotype was seen only a few times. This chain joins TRBV4-3 and TRBJ1-5, with a tentative D call TRBD1 (5 bases). Germline CDR1 is LGHNA and CDR2 is YSLEER. The CDR3 is 15 residues long. V dropped 0 bases and J dropped 5 bases, with 11 bases sitting between them. CDR3 in amino acids: CASSQDVTAHQPQHF. In DNA form, the CDR3 reads TGCGCCAGCAGCCAAGATGTGACAGCTCATCAGCCCCAGCATTTT.

This clonotype appeared many times. The gene calls are TRBV30 and TRBJ2-7; 7 bases fit TRBD2. V shed 5 bases, J shed 2 bases, and the junction held 3 bases outside the gene matches. The germline V gene encodes CDR1 GTSNPN and CDR2 SVGIG (reference sequence). The CDR3 covers 12 residues. CDR3 in DNA: TGTGCCTGGGAGGGAGGGACCTACGAGCAGTACTTC. This gives the protein CAWEGGTYEQYF.

This clonotype was seen a few times. The chain joins TRBV7-2 to TRBJ1-2, with D maybe TRBD1 (6 bases). Trimming cost V 6 bases and J 5 bases, with 10 bases left between them. This CDR3 region has 12 residues. Germline CDR1 is SGHTA and CDR2 is FQGNSA. The CDR3 bases are TGTGCCAGCAGTTTCACAGGGTATGGCTACACCTTC. Amino acids: CASSFTGYGYTF.

The rearrangement links TRBV4-1 to TRBJ2-5, with 11 bases identical to TRBD2. Unmatched junction bases numbered 6, after V lost 5 bases and J lost 1 base. Germline CDR1 reads MGHRA; CDR2 reads YSYEKL. This CDR3 has 16 residues. The CDR3 spells CASSARTSGLQETQYF. The CDR3 nucleotides are TGCGCCAGCAGCGCCCGGACTAGCGGGCTCCAAGAGACCCAGTACTTC.

This clonotype was observed a few times. The rearrangement links TRBV15 to TRBJ1-2; unclear D gene. From germline, CDR1 is LNHNV and CDR2 YYDKDF (reference sequence). This CDR3 spans 14 amino acids. The V end was cut by 1 base, the J end by 6 bases, with 12 bases between. Here the CDR3 reads CATSRVEGGDGYTF. For the CDR3, the DNA is TGTGCCACCAGCAGAGTGGAGGGTGGGGATGGCTACACCTTC.

Only a few counts were recorded for this clonotype. The rearrangement joins TRBV19 to TRBJ2-3; D ambiguous. The V gene's germline CDR1 is LNHDA and CDR2 SQIVND (reference sequence). The CDR3 has 13 residues. Trimming removed 6 bases at V and 4 bases at J, with 11 bases between. For the CDR3, the DNA is TGTGCCAGTAGCAGACGCGGCGCAGATACGCAGTATTTT. Translated: CASSRRGADTQYF.

The chain joins TRBV20-1 to TRBJ2-3; weak D call: TRBD2 (6 bases). V lost 3 bases and J 5 bases, leaving 15 bases between the germline ends. Germline values: CDR1 DFQATT, CDR2 SNEGSKA (reference sequence). CDR3 length equals 14 residues. DNA for the CDR3: TGCAGTGCTAGTGGAGGGCCCCTCGGAGATACGCAGTATTTT. Translating it yields CSASGGPLGDTQYF.

This clonotype has a count of ten or more. This chain uses TRBV29-1 with TRBJ2-4; tentatively, D is TRBD1 or TRBD2 (5 bases each). V was trimmed by 1 base and J by 0 bases, leaving 13 bases between them. The germline CDR1 and CDR2 sequences are SQVTM and ANQGSEA. The CDR3 spans 16 residues. CDR3 residues: CSVEGGPKLAKNIQYF. The CDR3 DNA reads as TGCAGCGTTGAAGGGGGACCGAAACTAGCCAAAAACATTCAGTACTTC. The full variable domain, rest sourced from reference TRBV29-1 and TRBJ2-4, is SAVISQKPSRDICQRGTSLTIQCQVDSQVTMMFWYRQQPGQSLTLIATANQGSEATYESGFVIDKFPISRPNLTFSTLTVSNMSPEDSSIYLCSVEGGPKLAKNIQYFGAGTRLSVL.

This clonotype came up a few times. The chain combines TRBV12-3 or TRBV12-4 with TRBJ2-7; D is ambiguous. The CDR3 length is 13 residues. Trimming removed 7 bases from V and 1 base from J, with 11 bases in between. The DNA for the CDR3 is TGTGCCAGCACCTGGGGAAAATCCTACGAGCAGTACTTC. Protein: CASTWGKSYEQYF.

V gene TRBV6-1 combines with J gene TRBJ2-3; D is ambiguous. The germline V and J ends were trimmed by 2 bases and 6 bases, with 27 bases remaining between them. This CDR3 region has 19 residues. In germline, CDR1 is MNHNS, CDR2 SASEGT. Written as DNA, the CDR3 is TGTGCCAGCAGTGAAAGTCTTCCGGCTGCATCGTATGGGATGGATACGCAGTATTTT. This translates into CASSESLPAASYGMDTQYF.

The gene calls are TRBV6-1 and TRBJ1-3; no clear D gene. Germline CDR1 MNHNS, CDR2 SASEGT. The CDR3 runs to 17 residues. Trimming took off 6 bases at V and 0 bases at J, with 18 bases between the two ends. The CDR3 region is CASSRTWGGSSGNTIYF. CDR3 nucleotide sequence: TGTGCCAGCAGCCGGACGTGGGGAGGAAGCTCTGGAAACACCATATATTTT.

This clonotype was seen a few times. This chain links TRBV11-2 with TRBJ2-1, with a tentative D call TRBD2 (5 bases). This CDR3 is built from 16 residues. Germline loops: CDR1 SGHAT, CDR2 FQNNGV. The germline V and J ends were trimmed by 5 bases and 7 bases, with 21 bases remaining between them. The CDR3 nucleotides read TGTGCCAGCAGCCCATTCCTCGGACTCGGCCCAAATGAGCAGTTCTTC. This translates into CASSPFLGLGPNEQFF.

The chain recombines TRBV6-5 with TRBJ2-2; D ambiguous. The CDR3 runs to 15 residues. V lost 0 bases, J lost 1 base, and 6 bases lay in between. Germline V gene sequence: CDR1 MNHEY, CDR2 SVGAGI. CDR3 sequence (DNA): TGTGCCAGCAGTTACTCGAGACAGAACACCGGGGAGCTGTTTTTT. This sequence encodes CASSYSRQNTGELFF.

This sequence joins TRBV4-2 and TRBJ2-5; maybe TRBD2 (6 bases). Trimming stripped 0 bases from V and 0 bases from J, with 14 bases between. The CDR3 runs 17 residues. Looked up from germline, CDR1 is LGHNA and CDR2 is YNFKEQ. The CDR3 bases are TGTGCCAGCAGCCAAGATAGAAGCGGGTTGTACCAAGAGACCCAGTACTTC. Translated, it gives CASSQDRSGLYQETQYF.

In its sample, this clonotype was seen a few times. The chain employs TRBV7-3 and TRBJ2-1; 8 nucleotides align to TRBD2. V shed 1 base and J 0 bases; nucleotides not matched to a gene: 8. The germline CDR1 and CDR2 sequences are SGHTA and FQGTGA. The CDR3 totals 18 residues. Written as DNA, the CDR3 is TGTGCCAGCAGCTTAAGGCCAGCGGGGGCAAGCTCCTACAATGAGCAGTTCTTC. Amino acids: CASSLRPAGASSYNEQFF.

This clonotype is medium-sized (0.01 to 0.1%) by share. V usage is TRBV7-2 and J usage is TRBJ2-7, with TRBD2 matching 13 bases. CDR3 length: 15 amino acids. Germline CDR1 reads SGHTA; CDR2 reads FQGNSA. With V trimmed by 3 bases and J by 1 base, 0 bases remained unmatched. CDR3 amino acids: CASSLTSGRSYEQYF. The DNA for the CDR3 is TGTGCCAGCAGCTTGACTAGCGGGAGGTCCTACGAGCAGTACTTC.

This clonotype was seen a handful of times. This rearrangement joins TRBV7-2 to TRBJ1-1; possibly TRBD1 for D (5 bases). Germline loops: CDR1 SGHTA, CDR2 FQGNSA. The length of the CDR3 is 14 residues. Trimming removed 5 bases at V and 1 base at J, with 11 bases between. CDR3 residues: CASSRGSQNTEAFF. The CDR3 nucleotides are TGTGCCAGCAGCCGGGGCAGTCAGAACACTGAAGCTTTCTTT.

The V call is TRBV5-1, the J call TRBJ2-5; unclear D gene. CDR1 is SGHRS and CDR2 is YFSETQ in the germline V gene. Trimming removed 8 bases from V and 0 bases from J, with 14 bases in between. The CDR3 length is 14 residues. Here the CDR3 DNA reads TGCGCCAGTCAGTCAGGAGCAAACCAAGAGACCCAGTACTTC. Its translation: CASQSGANQETQYF.

In this sample, this clonotype turned up a few times. The chain employs TRBV4-2 and TRBJ1-1; possibly TRBD1 for D (6 bases). Trimming shortened V by 1 base and J by 4 bases, and 10 bases separated the two germline ends. The germline V gene has CDR1 LGHNA and CDR2 YNFKEQ. The CDR3 has 14 residues. CDR3 region: CASSQVRGTTEAFF. CDR3 nucleotide sequence: TGTGCCAGCAGCCAAGTTAGGGGGACCACTGAAGCTTTCTTT.